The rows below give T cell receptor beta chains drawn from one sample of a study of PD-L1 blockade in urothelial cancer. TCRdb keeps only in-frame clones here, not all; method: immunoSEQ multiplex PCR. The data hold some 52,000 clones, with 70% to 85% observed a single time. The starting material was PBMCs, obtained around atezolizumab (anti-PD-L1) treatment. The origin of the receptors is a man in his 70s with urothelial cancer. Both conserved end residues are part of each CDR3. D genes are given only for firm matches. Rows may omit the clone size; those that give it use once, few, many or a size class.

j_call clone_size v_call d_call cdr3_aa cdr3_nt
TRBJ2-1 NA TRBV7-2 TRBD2 CASSHTSVNEQFF TGTGCCAGCAGCCATACTAGCGTGAATGAGCAGTTCTTC
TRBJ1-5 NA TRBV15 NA CATSRDLAVNQHF TGTGCCACCAGCAGAGATCTGGCGGTTAACCAGCATTTT
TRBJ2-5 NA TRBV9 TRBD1 CASSAPTGGPETQYF TGTGCCAGCAGCGCCCCCACAGGGGGCCCGGAGACCCAGTACTTC
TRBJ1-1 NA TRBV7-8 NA CASSLSKAGQGNTEAFF TGTGCCAGCAGCTTATCCAAGGCAGGCCAGGGGAACACTGAAGCTTTCTTT
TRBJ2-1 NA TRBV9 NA CASSVVLGGLNEQFF TGTGCCAGCAGCGTAGTCCTCGGCGGACTCAATGAGCAGTTCTTC
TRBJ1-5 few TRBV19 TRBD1 CASSLYRTGSFSNQPQHF TGTGCCAGTAGTTTGTATCGGACAGGATCTTTTAGCAATCAGCCCCAGCATTTT
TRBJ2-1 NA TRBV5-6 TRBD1 CASSSGTGWGNEQFF TGTGCCAGCAGTTCCGGGACAGGGTGGGGCAATGAGCAGTTCTTC
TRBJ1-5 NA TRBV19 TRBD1 CASSQTGSNQPQHF TGTGCCAGTAGTCAGACAGGGTCAAATCAGCCCCAGCATTTT
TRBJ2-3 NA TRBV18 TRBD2 CASSPPDRLAGGGGDTQYF TGTGCCAGCTCACCACCGGACCGACTAGCGGGGGGCGGTGGAGATACGCAGTATTTT
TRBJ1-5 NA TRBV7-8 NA CASSLGQGNQPQHF TGTGCCAGCAGCTTAGGTCAGGGGAATCAGCCCCAGCATTTT
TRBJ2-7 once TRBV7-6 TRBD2 CASSLTRLAGVSSLEQYF TGTGCCAGCAGCTTAACAAGACTAGCGGGAGTATCTTCCCTCGAGCAGTACTTC
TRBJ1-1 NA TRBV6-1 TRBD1 CASNSQQGRSTEAFF TGTGCCAGCAACAGCCAACAGGGGAGGAGCACTGAAGCTTTCTTT
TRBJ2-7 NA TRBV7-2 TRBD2 CASSFRTSGRNEQYF TGTGCCAGCAGCTTTAGGACTAGCGGGCGCAACGAGCAGTACTTC
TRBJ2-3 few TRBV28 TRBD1 CASTKTGLQYF TGTGCCAGCACCAAGACAGGGTTGCAGTATTTT
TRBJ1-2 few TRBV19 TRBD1 CASSPGQGKTYGYTF TGTGCCAGTAGTCCCGGACAGGGGAAAACTTATGGCTACACCTTC
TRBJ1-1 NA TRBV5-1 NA CASSSGIQNTEAFF TGCGCCAGCAGCTCCGGGATTCAGAACACTGAAGCTTTCTTT
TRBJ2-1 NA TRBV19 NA CAISISGSYNEQFF TGTGCCATCAGTATTTCGGGATCCTACAATGAGCAGTTCTTC
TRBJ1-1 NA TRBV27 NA CASSLRGNTEAFF TGTGCCAGCAGTTTAAGGGGGAACACTGAAGCTTTCTTT
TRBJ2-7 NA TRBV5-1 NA CASSLAGNSYEQYF TGCGCCAGCAGCTTGGCGGGAAACTCCTACGAGCAGTACTTC
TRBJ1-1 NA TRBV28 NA CASSLGPRHTEAFF TGTGCCAGCAGTTTAGGCCCGAGGCACACTGAAGCTTTCTTT
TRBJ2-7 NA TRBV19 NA CASSRRPGEYEQYF TGTGCCAGTAGTAGGCGGCCAGGGGAATACGAGCAGTACTTC
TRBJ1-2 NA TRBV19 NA CASSIQGYGYTF TGTGCCAGTAGTATACAGGGCTATGGCTACACCTTC
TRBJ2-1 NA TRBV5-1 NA CASSFASNSYNEQFF TGCGCCAGCAGCTTTGCGTCAAACTCCTACAATGAGCAGTTCTTC
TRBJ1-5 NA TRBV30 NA CAWSRSGAQHF TGTGCCTGGAGTCGGTCAGGGGCCCAGCATTTT
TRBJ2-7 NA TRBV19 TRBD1 CASSSRQGPYEQYF TGTGCCAGTAGTTCCAGACAGGGGCCCTACGAGCAGTACTTC
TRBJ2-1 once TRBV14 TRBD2 CASSQERTSGKQFF TGTGCCAGCAGCCAAGAAAGGACTAGCGGCAAGCAGTTCTTC
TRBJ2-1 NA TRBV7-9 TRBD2 CASSLEGWGGSSYNEQFF TGTGCCAGCAGCTTAGAAGGGTGGGGCGGGAGCTCCTACAATGAGCAGTTCTTC
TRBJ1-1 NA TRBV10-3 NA CAISEWMGMNTEAFF TGTGCCATCAGTGAGTGGATGGGCATGAACACTGAAGCTTTCTTT
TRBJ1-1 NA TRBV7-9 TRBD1 CASSPGTGEGTEAFF TGTGCCAGCAGCCCCGGGACAGGGGAGGGCACTGAAGCTTTCTTT
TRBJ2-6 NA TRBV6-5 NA CASSSRGGAGANVLTF TGTGCCAGCAGTTCCCGAGGGGGAGCTGGGGCCAACGTCCTGACTTTC
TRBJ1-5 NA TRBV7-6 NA CASSLYPSNQPQHF TGTGCCAGCAGCTTATATCCTAGCAATCAGCCCCAGCATTTT
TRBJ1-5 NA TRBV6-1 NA CASSDQGMRNQPQHF TGTGCCAGCAGTGATCAGGGGATGCGCAATCAGCCCCAGCATTTT
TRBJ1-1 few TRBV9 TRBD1 CASSVGSQGITEAFF TGTGCCAGCAGCGTAGGTTCACAGGGGATTACTGAAGCTTTCTTT
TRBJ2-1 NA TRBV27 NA CASRADRAGRNEQFF TGTGCCAGCAGGGCAGACAGGGCGGGGAGGAATGAGCAGTTCTTC
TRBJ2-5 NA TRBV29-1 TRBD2 CSVREAAGAQYF TGCAGCGTTCGGGAGGCCGCGGGGGCCCAGTACTTC
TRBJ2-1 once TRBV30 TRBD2 CAWSIPWREWKEQFF TGTGCCTGGAGTATTCCTTGGCGGGAGTGGAAGGAGCAGTTCTTC
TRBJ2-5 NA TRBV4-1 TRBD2 CASSQDGGRGETQYF TGCGCCAGCAGCCAAGATGGAGGGAGGGGAGAGACCCAGTACTTC
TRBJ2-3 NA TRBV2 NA CASSRETGREDTQYF TGTGCCAGCAGTCGGGAGACGGGCCGAGAGGATACGCAGTATTTT
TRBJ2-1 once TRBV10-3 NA CAIQGTGNEQFF TGTGCCATTCAGGGTACAGGCAATGAGCAGTTCTTC
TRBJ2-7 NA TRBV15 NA CATSRAYRAVDEQYF TGTGCCACCAGCAGAGCGTACAGGGCGGTGGACGAGCAGTACTTC
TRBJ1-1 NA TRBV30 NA CAWSPGRAGAFF TGTGCCTGGAGCCCCGGGAGGGCGGGGGCTTTCTTT
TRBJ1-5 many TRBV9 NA CASSVGPGGQPQHF TGTGCCAGCAGCGTAGGGCCGGGGGGTCAGCCCCAGCATTTT
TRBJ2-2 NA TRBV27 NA CASSIALTGNTGELFF TGTGCCAGCAGCATAGCCTTGACGGGGAACACCGGGGAGCTGTTTTTT
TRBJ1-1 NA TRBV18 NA CASSPPTGLNTEAFF TGTGCCAGCTCACCACCGACAGGTTTGAACACTGAAGCTTTCTTT
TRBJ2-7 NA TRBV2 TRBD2 CASGGTSSSSGQYF TGTGCCAGCGGAGGGACTAGTTCCTCCTCAGGGCAGTACTTC
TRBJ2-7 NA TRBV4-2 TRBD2 CASSQDLGASGRPSEQYF TGTGCCAGCAGCCAAGATCTAGGGGCCAGCGGGAGGCCCAGCGAGCAGTACTTC
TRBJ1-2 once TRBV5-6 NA CASSLRRQTNYGYTF TGTGCCAGCAGCTTGAGGAGACAGACTAACTATGGCTACACCTTC
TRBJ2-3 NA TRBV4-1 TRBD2 CASSQGLAGLISTDTQYF TGCGCCAGCAGCCAGGGATTAGCGGGACTCATTAGCACAGATACGCAGTATTTT
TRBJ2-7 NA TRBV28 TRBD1 CASSFVQGASEQYF TGTGCCAGCAGTTTTGTACAGGGGGCCTCCGAGCAGTACTTC
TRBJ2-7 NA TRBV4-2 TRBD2 CASSQAASGSIYEQYF TGTGCCAGCAGCCAAGCCGCTAGCGGGAGTATCTACGAGCAGTACTTC
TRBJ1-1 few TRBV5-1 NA CASSLEPGGRRTEAFF TGCGCCAGCAGTCTCGAACCGGGGGGGCGTAGGACTGAAGCTTTCTTT
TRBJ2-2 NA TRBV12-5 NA CASGRRNTGELFF TGTGCTAGTGGTCGTAGGAACACCGGGGAGCTGTTTTTT
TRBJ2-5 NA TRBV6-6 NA CASTLQVQETQYF TGTGCCAGCACCCTACAGGTCCAAGAGACCCAGTACTTC
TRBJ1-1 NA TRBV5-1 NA CASSLELTGLNTEAFF TGCGCCAGCAGCTTGGAACTTACAGGATTGAACACTGAAGCTTTCTTT
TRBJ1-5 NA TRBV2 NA CASSEGLEQPQHF TGTGCCAGCAGTGAGGGTCTAGAGCAGCCCCAGCATTTT
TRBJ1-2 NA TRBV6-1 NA CASSVGGQANYGYTF TGTGCCAGCAGTGTAGGTGGACAAGCTAACTATGGCTACACCTTC
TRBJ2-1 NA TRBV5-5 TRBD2 CASSETSGGAVNEQFF TGTGCCAGCAGCGAGACTAGCGGGGGGGCGGTTAATGAGCAGTTCTTC
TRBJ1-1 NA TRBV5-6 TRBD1 CASSFLIGTGATEAFF TGTGCCAGCAGCTTTTTGATTGGGACAGGGGCTACTGAAGCTTTCTTT
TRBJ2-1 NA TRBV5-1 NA CASSPEGGTFNEQFF TGCGCCAGCAGCCCAGAGGGGGGGACCTTTAATGAGCAGTTCTTC
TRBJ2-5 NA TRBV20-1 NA CSATSWETQYF TGCAGTGCAACTAGCTGGGAGACCCAGTACTTC